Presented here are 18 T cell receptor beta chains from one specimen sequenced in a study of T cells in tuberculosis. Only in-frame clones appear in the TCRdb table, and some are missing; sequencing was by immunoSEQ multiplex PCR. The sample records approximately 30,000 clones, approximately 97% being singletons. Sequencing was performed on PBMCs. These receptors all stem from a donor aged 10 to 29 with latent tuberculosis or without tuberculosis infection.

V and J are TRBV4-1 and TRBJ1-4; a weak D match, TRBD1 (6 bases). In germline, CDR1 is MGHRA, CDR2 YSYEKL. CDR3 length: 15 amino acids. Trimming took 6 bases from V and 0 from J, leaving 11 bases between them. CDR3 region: CASSSKGATNEKLFF. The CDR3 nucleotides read TGCGCCAGCAGTTCTAAGGGGGCAACTAATGAAAAACTGTTTTTT.

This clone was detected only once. CDR3 residues: CAWSKAGTYEQYF. The CDR3 nucleotides are TGTGCCTGGAGTAAAGCAGGCACCTACGAGCAGTACTTC. V usage is TRBV30 and J usage is TRBJ2-7; D is uncertain. Per germline, CDR1 GTSNPN and CDR2 SVGIG (reference sequence). The length of the CDR3 is 13 residues. Trimming stripped 2 bases from V and 2 bases from J, with 10 bases between.

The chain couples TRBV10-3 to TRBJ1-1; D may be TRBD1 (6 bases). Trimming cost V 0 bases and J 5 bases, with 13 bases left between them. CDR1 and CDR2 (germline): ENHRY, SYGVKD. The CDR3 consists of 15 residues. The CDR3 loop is CAISESGTGKTEAFF. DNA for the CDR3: TGTGCCATCAGTGAGTCGGGAACAGGGAAAACTGAAGCTTTCTTT.

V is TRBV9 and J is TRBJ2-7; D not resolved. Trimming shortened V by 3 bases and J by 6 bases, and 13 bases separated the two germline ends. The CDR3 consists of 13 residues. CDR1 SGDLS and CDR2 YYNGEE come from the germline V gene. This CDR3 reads CASSDSAGFEQYF. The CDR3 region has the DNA TGTGCCAGCAGCGACTCCGCCGGGTTCGAGCAGTACTTC.

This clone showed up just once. In DNA form, the CDR3 reads TGTGCCAGCAGCTTAGCGGTTCGTCAGGGCAGGAATTCACCCCTCCACTTT. Encoded protein: CASSLAVRQGRNSPLHF. The chain links TRBV7-8 to TRBJ1-6; maybe TRBD1 (5 bases). Looked up from germline, CDR1 is SGHVS and CDR2 is FQNEAQ. CDR3 length: 17 amino acids. The V end lost 0 bases, the J end lost 7 bases, and 16 bases lay between the germline ends.

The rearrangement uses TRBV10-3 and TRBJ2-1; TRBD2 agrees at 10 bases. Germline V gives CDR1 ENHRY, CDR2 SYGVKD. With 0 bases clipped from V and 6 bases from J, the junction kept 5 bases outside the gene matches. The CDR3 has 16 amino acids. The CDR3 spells CAISESSGRAGNEQFF. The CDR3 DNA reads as TGTGCCATCAGTGAGTCAAGCGGGAGGGCCGGCAATGAGCAGTTCTTC.

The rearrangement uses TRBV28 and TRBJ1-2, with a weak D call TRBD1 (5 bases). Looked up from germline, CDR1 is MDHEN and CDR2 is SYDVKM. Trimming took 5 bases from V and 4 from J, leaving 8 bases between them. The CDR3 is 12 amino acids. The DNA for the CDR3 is TGTGCCAGCAGTCTCCAGGGCTATGGCTACACCTTC. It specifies CASSLQGYGYTF.

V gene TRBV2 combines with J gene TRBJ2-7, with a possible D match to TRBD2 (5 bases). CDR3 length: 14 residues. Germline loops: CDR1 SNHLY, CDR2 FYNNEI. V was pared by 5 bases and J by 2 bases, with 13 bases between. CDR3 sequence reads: CASSMWERAYEQYF. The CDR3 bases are TGTGCCAGCAGTATGTGGGAGCGCGCCTACGAGCAGTACTTC.

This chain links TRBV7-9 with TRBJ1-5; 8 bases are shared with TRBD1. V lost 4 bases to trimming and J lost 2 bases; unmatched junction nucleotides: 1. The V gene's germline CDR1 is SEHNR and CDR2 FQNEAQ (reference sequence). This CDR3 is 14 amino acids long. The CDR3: CASSSTGGNQPQHF. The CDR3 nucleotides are TGTGCCAGCAGCTCGACAGGGGGCAATCAGCCCCAGCATTTT.

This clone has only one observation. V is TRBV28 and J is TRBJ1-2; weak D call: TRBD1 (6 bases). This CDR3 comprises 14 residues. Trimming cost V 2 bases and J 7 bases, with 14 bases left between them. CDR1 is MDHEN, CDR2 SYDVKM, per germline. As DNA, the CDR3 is TGTGCCAGCAGTTTAAACAGGGAATTGGGTGGCTACACCTTC. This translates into CASSLNRELGGYTF.

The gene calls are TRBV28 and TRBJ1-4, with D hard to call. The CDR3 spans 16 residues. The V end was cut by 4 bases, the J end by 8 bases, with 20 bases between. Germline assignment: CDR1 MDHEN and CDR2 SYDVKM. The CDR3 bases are TGTGCCAGCAGTTCCGGAGATATCCCATCCTTCGAAAAACTGTTTTTT. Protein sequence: CASSSGDIPSFEKLFF.

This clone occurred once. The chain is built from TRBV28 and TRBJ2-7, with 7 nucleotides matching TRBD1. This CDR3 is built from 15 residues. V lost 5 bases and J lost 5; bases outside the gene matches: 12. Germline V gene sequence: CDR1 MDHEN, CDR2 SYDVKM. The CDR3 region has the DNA TGTGCCAGCAGTCTCATCGACAGGGAGAGTAACGAGCAGTACTTC. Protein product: CASSLIDRESNEQYF.

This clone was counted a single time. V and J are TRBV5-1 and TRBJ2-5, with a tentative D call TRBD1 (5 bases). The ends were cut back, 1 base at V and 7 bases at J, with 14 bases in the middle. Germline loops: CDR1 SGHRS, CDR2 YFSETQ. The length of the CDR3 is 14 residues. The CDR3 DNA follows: TGCGCCAGCAGCTTGCTACAGGACCCTAGGACCCAGTACTTC. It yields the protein CASSLLQDPRTQYF.

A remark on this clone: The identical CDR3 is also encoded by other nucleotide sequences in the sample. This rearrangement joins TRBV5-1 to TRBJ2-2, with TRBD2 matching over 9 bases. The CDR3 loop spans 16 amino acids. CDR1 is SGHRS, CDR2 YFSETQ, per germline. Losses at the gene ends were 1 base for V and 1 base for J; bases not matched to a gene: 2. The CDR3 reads CASSLRLAENTGELFF. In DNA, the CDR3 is TGCGCCAGCAGCTTGCGACTAGCGGAGAACACCGGGGAGCTGTTTTTT.

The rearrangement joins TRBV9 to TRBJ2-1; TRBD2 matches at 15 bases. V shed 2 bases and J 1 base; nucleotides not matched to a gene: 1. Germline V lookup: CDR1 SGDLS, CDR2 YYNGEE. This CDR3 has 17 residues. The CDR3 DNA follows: TGTGCCAGCAGCGTCGGGACTAGCGGGGGGTCCTACAATGAGCAGTTCTTC. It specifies CASSVGTSGGSYNEQFF.

Here the CDR3 reads CASARSAANYGYTF. The CDR3 nucleotides read TGCGCCAGCGCCAGGTCGGCAGCTAACTATGGCTACACCTTC. This chain connects TRBV5-1 to TRBJ1-2; no reliable D call. This CDR3 contains 14 residues. Germline assignment: CDR1 SGHRS and CDR2 YFSETQ. V dropped 7 bases and J dropped 0 bases, with 13 bases sitting between them.

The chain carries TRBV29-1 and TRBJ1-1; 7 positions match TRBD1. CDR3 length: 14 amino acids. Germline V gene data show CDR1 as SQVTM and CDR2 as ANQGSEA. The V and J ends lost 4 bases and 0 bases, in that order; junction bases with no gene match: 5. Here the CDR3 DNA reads TGCAGCGTTGCCCGACAGGGAATGAACACTGAAGCTTTCTTT. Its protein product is CSVARQGMNTEAFF.

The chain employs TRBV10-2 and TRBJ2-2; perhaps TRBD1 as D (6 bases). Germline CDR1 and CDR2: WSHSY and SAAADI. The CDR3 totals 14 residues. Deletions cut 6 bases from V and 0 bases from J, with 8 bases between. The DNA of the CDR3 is TGCGCCAGCAGAGGGGGAGCGAACACCGGGGAGCTGTTTTTT. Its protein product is CASRGGANTGELFF.